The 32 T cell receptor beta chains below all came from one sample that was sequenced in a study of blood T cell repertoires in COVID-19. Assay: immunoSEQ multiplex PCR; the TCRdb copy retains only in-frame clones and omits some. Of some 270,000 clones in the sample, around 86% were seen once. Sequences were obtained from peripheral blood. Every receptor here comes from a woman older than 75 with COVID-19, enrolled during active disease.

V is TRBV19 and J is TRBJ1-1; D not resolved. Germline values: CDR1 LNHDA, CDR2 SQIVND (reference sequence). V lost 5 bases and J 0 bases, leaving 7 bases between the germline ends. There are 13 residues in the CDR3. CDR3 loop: CASSGVLNTEAFF. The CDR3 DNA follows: TGTGCCAGTAGTGGAGTGCTGAACACTGAAGCTTTCTTT.

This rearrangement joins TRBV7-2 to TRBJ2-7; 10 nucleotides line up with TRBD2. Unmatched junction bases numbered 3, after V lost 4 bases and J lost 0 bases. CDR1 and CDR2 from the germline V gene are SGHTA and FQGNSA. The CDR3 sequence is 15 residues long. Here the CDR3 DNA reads TGTGCCAGCAGCTATAGCGGGGGGAGCTCCTACGAGCAGTACGTC. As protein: CASSYSGGSSYEQYV.

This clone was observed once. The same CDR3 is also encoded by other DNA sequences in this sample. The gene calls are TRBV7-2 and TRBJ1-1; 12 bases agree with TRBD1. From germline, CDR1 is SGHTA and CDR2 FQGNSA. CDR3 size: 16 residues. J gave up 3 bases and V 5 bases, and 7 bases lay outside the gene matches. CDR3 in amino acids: CASSLDRDRGHTEAFF. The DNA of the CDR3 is TGTGCCAGCAGCCTAGACCGGGACAGGGGGCACACTGAAGCTTTCTTT.

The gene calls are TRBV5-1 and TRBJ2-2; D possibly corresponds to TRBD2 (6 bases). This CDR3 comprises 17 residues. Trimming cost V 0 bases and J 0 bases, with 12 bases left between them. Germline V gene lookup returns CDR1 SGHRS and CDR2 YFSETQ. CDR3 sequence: CASSLDGGRPNTGELFF. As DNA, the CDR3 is TGCGCCAGCAGCTTGGACGGGGGACGTCCGAACACCGGGGAGCTGTTTTTT.

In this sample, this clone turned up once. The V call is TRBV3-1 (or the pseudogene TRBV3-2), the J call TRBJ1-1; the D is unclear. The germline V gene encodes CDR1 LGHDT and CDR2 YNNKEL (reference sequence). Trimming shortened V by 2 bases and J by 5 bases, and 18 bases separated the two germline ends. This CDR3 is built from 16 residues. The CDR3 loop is CASSQRRIERRTEAFF. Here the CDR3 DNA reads TGTGCCAGCAGCCAAAGACGGATCGAGAGGAGAACTGAAGCTTTCTTT.

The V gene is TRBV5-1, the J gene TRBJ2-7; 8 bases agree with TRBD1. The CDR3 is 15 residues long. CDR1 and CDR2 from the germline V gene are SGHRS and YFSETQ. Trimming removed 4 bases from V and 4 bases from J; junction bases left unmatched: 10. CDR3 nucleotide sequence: TGCGCCAGCAGCCCGCCGGAACAGGGGGTTTACGAGCAGTACTTC. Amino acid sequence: CASSPPEQGVYEQYF. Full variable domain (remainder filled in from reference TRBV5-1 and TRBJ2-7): KAGVTQTPRYLIKTRGQQVTLSCSPISGHRSVSWYQQTPGQGLQFLFEYFSETQRNKGNFPGRFSGRQFSNSRSEMNVSTLELGDSALYLCASSPPEQGVYEQYFGPGTRLTVT.

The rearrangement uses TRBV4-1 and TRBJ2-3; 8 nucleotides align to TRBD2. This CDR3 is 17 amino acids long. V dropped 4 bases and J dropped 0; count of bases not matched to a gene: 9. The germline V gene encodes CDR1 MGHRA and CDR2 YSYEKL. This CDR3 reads CASSRFLAGGSTDTQYF. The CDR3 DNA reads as TGCGCCAGCAGCCGGTTCCTGGCGGGGGGCAGCACAGATACGCAGTATTTT.

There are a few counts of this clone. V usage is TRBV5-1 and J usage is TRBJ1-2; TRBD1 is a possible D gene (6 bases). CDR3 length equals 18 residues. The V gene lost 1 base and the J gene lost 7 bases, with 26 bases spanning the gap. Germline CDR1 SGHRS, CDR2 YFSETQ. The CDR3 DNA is TGCGCCAGCAGCTTGTCCCCGACAGGACGGTTAGCCAGCGCTGGCTACACCTTC. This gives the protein CASSLSPTGRLASAGYTF. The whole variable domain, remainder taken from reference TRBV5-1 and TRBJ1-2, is KAGVTQTPRYLIKTRGQQVTLSCSPISGHRSVSWYQQTPGQGLQFLFEYFSETQRNKGNFPGRFSGRQFSNSRSEMNVSTLELGDSALYLCASSLSPTGRLASAGYTFGSGTRLTVV.

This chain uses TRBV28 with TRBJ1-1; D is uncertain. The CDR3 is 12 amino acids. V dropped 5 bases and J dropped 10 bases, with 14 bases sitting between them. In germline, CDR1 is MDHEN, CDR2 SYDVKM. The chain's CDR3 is CASSTPGVGAFF. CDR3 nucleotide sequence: TGTGCCAGCAGTACCCCCGGGGTGGGAGCTTTCTTT. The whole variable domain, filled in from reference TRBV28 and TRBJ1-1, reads DVKVTQSSRYLVKRTGEKVFLECVQDMDHENMFWYRQDPGLGLRLIYFSYDVKMKEKGDIPEGYSVSREKKERFSLILESASTNQTSMYLCASSTPGVGAFFGQGTRLTVV.

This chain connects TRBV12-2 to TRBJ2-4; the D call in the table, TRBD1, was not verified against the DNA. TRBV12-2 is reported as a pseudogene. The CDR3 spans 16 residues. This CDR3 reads CASRFARQVGESIQYF. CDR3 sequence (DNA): TGTGCAAGTCGCTTTGCGAGACAGGTCGGGGAAAGCATTCAGTACTTC.

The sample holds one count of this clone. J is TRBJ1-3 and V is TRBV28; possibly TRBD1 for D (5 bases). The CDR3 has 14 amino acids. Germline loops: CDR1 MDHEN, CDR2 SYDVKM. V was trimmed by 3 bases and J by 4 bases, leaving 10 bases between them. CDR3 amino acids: CASSLEGPGNTIYF. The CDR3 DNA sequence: TGTGCCAGCAGTTTGGAGGGACCGGGAAACACCATATATTTT.

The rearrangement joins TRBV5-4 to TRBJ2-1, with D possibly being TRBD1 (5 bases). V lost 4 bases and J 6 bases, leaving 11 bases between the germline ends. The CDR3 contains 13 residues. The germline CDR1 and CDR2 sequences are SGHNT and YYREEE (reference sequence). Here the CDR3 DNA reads TGTGCCAGCAGCAGTTCTAGGGGCAATGAGCAGTTCTTC. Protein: CASSSSRGNEQFF.

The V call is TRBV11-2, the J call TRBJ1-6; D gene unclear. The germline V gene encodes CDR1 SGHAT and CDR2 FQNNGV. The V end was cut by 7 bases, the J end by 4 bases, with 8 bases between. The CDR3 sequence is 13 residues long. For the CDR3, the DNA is TGTGCCAGCAAGACGGAGTATAATTCACCCCTCCACTTT. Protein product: CASKTEYNSPLHF.

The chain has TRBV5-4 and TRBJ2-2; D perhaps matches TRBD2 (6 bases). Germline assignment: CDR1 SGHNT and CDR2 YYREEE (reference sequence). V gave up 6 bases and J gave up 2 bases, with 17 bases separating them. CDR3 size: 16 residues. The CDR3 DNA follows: TGTGCCAGCACCAGAGGCGGGGTCATCAACACCGGGGAGCTGTTTTTT. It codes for CASTRGGVINTGELFF.

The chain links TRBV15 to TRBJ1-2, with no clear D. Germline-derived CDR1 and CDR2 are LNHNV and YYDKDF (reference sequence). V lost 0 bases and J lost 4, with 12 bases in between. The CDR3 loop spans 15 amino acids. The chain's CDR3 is CATSRDQSTSYGYTF. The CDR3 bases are TGTGCCACCAGCAGAGATCAGTCCACCTCCTATGGCTACACCTTC.

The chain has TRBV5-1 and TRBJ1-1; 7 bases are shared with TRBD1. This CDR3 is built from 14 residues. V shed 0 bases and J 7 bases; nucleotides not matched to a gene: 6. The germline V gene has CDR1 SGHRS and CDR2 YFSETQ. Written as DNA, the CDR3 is TGCGCCAGCAGCTTGGCCGACAGGGTCTATGAAGCTTTCTTT. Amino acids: CASSLADRVYEAFF.

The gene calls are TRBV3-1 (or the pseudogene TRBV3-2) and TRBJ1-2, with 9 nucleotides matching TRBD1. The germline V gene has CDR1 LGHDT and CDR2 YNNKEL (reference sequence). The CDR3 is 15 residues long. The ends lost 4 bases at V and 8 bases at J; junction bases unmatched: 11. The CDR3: CASSLESTGGRGYTF. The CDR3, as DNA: TGTGCCAGCAGCCTTGAAAGCACAGGGGGCAGGGGCTACACCTTC.

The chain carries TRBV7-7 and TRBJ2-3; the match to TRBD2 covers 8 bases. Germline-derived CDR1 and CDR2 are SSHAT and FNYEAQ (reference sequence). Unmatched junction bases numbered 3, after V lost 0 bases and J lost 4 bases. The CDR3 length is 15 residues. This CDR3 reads CASSLASGVADTQYF. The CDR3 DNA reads TGTGCCAGCAGCTTAGCTAGCGGGGTCGCAGATACGCAGTATTTT.

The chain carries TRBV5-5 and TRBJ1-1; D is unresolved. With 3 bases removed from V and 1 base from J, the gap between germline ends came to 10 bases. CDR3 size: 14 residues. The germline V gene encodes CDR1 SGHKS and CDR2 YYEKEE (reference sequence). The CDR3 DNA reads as TGTGCCAGCAGCTCGCAAAGAGGGAACACTGAAGCTTTCTTT. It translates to CASSSQRGNTEAFF.

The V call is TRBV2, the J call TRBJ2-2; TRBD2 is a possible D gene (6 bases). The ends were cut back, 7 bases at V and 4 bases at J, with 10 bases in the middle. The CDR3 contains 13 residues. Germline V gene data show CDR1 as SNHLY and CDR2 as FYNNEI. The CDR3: CASNSGGTGELFF. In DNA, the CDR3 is TGTGCCAGCAATTCCGGGGGCACCGGGGAGCTGTTTTTT.

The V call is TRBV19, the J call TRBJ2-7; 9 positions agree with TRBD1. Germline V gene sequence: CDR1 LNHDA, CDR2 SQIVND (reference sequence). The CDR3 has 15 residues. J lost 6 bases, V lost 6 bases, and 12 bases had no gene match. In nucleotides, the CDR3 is TGTGCCAGTAGGGGGGGACAGGGACAGAGAAGCGAGCAGTACTTC. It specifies CASRGGQGQRSEQYF.

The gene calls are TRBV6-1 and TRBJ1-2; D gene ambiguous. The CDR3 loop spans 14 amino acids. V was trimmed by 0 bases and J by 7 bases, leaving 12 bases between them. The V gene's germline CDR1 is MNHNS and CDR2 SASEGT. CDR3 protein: CASSEATAGSGYTF. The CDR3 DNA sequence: TGTGCCAGCAGTGAAGCAACCGCCGGGTCTGGCTACACCTTC.

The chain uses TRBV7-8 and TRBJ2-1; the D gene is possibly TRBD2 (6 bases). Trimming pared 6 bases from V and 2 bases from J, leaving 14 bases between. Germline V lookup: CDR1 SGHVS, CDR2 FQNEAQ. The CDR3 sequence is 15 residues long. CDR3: CASSQVERAYNEQFF. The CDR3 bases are TGTGCCAGCAGTCAAGTCGAGCGGGCCTACAATGAGCAGTTCTTC.

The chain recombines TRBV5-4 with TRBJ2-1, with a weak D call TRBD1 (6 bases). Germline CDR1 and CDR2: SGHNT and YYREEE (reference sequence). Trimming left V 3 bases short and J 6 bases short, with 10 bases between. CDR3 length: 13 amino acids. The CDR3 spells CASSYKTGNEQFF. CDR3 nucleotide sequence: TGTGCCAGCAGCTACAAGACAGGCAATGAGCAGTTCTTC.

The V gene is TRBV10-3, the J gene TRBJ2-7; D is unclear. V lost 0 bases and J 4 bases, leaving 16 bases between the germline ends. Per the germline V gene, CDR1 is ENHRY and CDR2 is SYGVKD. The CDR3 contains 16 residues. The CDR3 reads CAISESRAAGPYEQYF. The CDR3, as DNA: TGTGCCATCAGTGAGTCAAGAGCCGCTGGTCCGTACGAGCAGTACTTC.

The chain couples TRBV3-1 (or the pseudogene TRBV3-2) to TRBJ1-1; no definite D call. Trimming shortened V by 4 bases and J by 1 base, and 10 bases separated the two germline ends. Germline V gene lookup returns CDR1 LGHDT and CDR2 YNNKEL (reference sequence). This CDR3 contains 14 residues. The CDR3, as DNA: TGTGCCAGCAGCCCGACGACTCCGAACACTGAAGCTTTCTTT. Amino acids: CASSPTTPNTEAFF.

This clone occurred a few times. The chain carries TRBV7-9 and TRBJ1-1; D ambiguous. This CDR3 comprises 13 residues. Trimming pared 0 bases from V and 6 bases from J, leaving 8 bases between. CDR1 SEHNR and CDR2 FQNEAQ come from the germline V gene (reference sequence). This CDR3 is CASSLAGKPEAFF. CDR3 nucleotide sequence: TGTGCCAGCAGCTTAGCCGGGAAGCCTGAAGCTTTCTTT.

This CDR3 is CASKRDSSYNSPLHF. The CDR3, as DNA: TGTGCCAGCAAGAGAGACAGCTCCTATAATTCACCCCTCCACTTT. The V and J genes are TRBV6-4 and TRBJ1-6; possible D gene TRBD1, 5 bases. CDR1 is MRHNA and CDR2 is SNTAGT in the germline V gene. This CDR3 contains 15 residues. V lost 7 bases and J lost 0, with 10 bases in between.

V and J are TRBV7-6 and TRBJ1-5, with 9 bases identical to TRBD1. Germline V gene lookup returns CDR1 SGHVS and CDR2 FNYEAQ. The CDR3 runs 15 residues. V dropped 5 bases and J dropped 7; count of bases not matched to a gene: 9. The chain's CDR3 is CASSLMDRGEQPQHF. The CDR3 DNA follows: TGTGCCAGCAGCCTAATGGACAGGGGAGAACAGCCCCAGCATTTT.

CDR3 bases: TGTGCCAGCAGCTTAGGTACTCCATCCACCACAGATACGCAGTATTTT. Translated: CASSLGTPSTTDTQYF. V and J are TRBV7-2 and TRBJ2-3; D call uncertain. V lost 1 base, J lost 2 bases, and 13 bases lay in between. CDR1 is SGHTA and CDR2 is FQGNSA in the germline V gene. The CDR3 has 16 residues.

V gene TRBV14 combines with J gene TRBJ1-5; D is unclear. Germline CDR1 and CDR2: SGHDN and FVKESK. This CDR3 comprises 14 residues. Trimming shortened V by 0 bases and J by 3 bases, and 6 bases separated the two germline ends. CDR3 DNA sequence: TGTGCCAGCAGCCAAGAATGGCACAATCAGCCCCAGCATTTT. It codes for CASSQEWHNQPQHF.

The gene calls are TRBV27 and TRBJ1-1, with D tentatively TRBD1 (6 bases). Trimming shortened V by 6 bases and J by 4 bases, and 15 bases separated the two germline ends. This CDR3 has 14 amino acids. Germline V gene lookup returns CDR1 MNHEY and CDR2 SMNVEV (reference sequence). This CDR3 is CASRPGGLSTEAFF. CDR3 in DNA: TGTGCCAGCAGGCCGGGGGGGCTTAGCACTGAAGCTTTCTTT.